This TCR beta chain was retrieved from a study of T cell repertoires in cytomegalovirus infection. Study context: Indications came from public TCR beta signatures; they pointed to CMV infection and to a matching HLA type.

As regards this clonotype: Its antigen remains unidentified. One end of the junction fails to match germline, which may point to a read error.

TCRdb processed the reads anew with MiXCR; each CDR3 protein has one entry. This sample has 300,000 to 400,000 distinct CDR3 sequences, with roughly 20% found just once. The CDR3 is made up of 14 amino acids. Study-wide points: The ex vivo response was dominated by HLA-C-restricted CMV-specific TCR beta clonotypes. Cumulative public TCR beta family frequency identified CMV carriers with the relevant HLA.

The chain recombines TRBV12-3 or TRBV12-4 with TRBJ1-4; no clear D. This receptor was obtained from a human donor in good health (CMV status not recorded). Some clones in this sample may be carry-over from other donors' samples. Sequencing used PBMCs. CDR3 coding DNA: TGTGCCAGCAGTTACGATCCCATGAGGGCAAAACTGTTGTTT. Protein sequence: CASSYDPMRAKLLF.